Reported below is one T cell receptor (beta chain). A much larger clone lies a single base off, so this may be a read error. The data belong to a study of blood T cells in healthy people across ages. A sample-barcoded 5' primer and a J-beta primer mix were used in a second PCR of roughly 7 to 11 cycles. TCRdb re-analysed the 5' RACE reads in MiXCR, keeping a single row per CDR3 protein. The top ten hold less than 15% of the sample, which has 1 million to 1.2 million distinct CDR3 sequences, roughly two fifths seen once. All donors came from Russia, were Caucasian and healthy, and spanned ages roughly 6 to 100. A minimum of 6 micrograms of total RNA was extracted per sample. This CDR3 spans 16 amino acids. CDR1 and CDR2 (germline): MGHRA, YSYEKL.

V and J are TRBV4-1 and TRBJ2-1; tentative D call: TRBD1 (5 bases). The sample was blood. The TCR sequence derives from a man younger than 30 in good health. Here the CDR3 reads CASSQLWGLSYNGQFF. The CDR3 coding sequence is TGCGCCAGCAGCCAGCTTTGGGGCCTCTCCTACAATGGGCAGTTCTTC.